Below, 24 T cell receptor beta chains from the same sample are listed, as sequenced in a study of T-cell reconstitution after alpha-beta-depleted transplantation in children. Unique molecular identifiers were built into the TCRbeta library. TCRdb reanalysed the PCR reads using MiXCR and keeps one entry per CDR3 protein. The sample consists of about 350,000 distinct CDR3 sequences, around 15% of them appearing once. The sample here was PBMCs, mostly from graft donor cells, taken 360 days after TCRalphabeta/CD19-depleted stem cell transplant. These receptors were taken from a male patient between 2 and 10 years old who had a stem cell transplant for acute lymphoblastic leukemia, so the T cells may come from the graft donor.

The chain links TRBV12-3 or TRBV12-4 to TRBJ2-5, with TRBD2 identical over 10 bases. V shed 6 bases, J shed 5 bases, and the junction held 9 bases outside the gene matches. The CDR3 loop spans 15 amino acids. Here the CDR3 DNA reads TGTGCCAGCAGCCAGAGCGGGAGGGAGATGGAGACCCAGTACTTC. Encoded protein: CASSQSGREMETQYF.

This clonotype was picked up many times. The CDR3 bases are TGTGCCAGCAGCTTAGGTCTAGCGGGAGGAACAGAGACCCAGTACTTC. Translating gives CASSLGLAGGTETQYF. The chain uses TRBV7-9 and TRBJ2-5, with 11 bases lining up with TRBD2. The germline gives CDR1 SEHNR, CDR2 FQNEAQ (reference sequence). V shed 1 base, J shed 4 bases, and the junction held 5 bases outside the gene matches. This CDR3 has 16 amino acids.

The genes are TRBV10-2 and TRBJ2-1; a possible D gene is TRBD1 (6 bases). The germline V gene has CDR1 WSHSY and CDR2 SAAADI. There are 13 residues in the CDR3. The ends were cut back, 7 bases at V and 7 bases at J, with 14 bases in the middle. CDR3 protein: CASNGQRLNEQFF. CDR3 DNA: TGCGCCAGCAACGGACAGCGCCTAAATGAGCAGTTCTTC.

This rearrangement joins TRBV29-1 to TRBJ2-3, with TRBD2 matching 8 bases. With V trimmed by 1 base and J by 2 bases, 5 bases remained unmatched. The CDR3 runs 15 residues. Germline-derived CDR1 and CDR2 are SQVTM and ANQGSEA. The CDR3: CSVEGELADTDTQYF. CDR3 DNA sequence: TGCAGCGTTGAAGGGGAACTAGCGGACACAGATACGCAGTATTTT.

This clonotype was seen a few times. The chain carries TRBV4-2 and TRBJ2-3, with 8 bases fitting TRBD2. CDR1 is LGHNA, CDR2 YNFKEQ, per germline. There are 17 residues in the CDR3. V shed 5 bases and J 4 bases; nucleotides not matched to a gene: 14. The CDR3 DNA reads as TGTGCCAGCAGCACGTCCGGGACTAGTTTTGTCCCAGATACGCAGTATTTT. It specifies CASSTSGTSFVPDTQYF.

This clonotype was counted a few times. The CDR3 coding sequence is TGTGCCAGCAGCTTAGTCCGCCGCATAGCGGGAGGTGGTCACAATGAGCAGTTCTTC. It codes for CASSLVRRIAGGGHNEQFF. This rearrangement joins TRBV11-1 to TRBJ2-1; 10 bases align to TRBD2. The junction had 14 bases not matched to a gene; V was cut back by 1 base and J by 5 bases. The CDR3 has 19 residues. In germline, CDR1 is SGHAT, CDR2 FQDESV (reference sequence).

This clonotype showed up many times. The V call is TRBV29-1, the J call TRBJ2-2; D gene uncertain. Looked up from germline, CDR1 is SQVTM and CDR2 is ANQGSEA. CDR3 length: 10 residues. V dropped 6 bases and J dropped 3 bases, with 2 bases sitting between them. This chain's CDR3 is CSVYTGELFF. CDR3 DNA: TGCAGCGTATACACCGGGGAGCTGTTTTTT.

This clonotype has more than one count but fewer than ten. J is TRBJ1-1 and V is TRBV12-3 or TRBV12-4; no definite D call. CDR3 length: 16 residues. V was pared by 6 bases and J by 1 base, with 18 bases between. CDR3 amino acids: CASSLSGLRKNTEAFF. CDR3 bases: TGTGCCAGCAGCCTCTCAGGTTTACGGAAGAACACTGAAGCTTTCTTT.

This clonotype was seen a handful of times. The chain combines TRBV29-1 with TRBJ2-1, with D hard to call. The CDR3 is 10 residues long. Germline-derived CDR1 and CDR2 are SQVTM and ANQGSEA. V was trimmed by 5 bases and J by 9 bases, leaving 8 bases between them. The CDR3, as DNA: TGCAGCGTTCTAATTGGTGAGCAGTTCTTC. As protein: CSVLIGEQFF.

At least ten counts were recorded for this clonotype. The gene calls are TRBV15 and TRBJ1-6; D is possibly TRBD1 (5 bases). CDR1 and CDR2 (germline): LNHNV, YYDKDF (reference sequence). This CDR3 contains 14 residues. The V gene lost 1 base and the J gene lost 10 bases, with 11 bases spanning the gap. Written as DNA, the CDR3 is TGTGCCACCAGCAGAGGGGACCAGGCCTCACCCCTCCACTTT. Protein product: CATSRGDQASPLHF. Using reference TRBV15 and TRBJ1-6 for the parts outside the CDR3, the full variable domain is DAMVIQNPRYQVTQFGKPVTLSCSQTLNHNVMYWYQQKSSQAPKLLFHYYDKDFNNEADTPDNFQSRRPNTSFCFLDIRSPGLGDTAMYLCATSRGDQASPLHFGNGTRLTVT.

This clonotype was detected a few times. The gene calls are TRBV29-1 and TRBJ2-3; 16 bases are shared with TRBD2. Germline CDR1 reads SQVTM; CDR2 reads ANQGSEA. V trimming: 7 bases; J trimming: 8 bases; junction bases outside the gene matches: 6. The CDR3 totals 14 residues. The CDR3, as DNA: TGCAGCGCCCCGGGACTAGCGGGAGGGCCTACGCAGTATTTT. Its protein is CSAPGLAGGPTQYF.

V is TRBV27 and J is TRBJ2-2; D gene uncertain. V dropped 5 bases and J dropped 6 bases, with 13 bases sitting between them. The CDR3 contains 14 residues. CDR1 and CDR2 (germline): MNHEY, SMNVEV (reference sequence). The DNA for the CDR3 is TGTGCCAGCAGTCCGCCACCGGCGTCCGGGGAGCTGTTTTTT. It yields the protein CASSPPPASGELFF.

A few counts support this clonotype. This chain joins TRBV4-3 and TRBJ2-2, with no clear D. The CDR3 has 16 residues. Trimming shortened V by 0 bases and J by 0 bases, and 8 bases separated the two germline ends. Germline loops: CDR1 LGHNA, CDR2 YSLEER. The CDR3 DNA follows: TGCGCCAGCAGCCAAGAGTCCAGTTCGAACACCGGGGAGCTGTTTTTT. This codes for CASSQESSSNTGELFF.

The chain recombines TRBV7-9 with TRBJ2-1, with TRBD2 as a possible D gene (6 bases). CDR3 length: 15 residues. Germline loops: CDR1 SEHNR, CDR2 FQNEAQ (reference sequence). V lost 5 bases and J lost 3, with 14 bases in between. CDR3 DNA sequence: TGTGCCAGCAGCCTGTGGATAGCGGACTACAATGAGCAGTTCTTC. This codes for CASSLWIADYNEQFF.

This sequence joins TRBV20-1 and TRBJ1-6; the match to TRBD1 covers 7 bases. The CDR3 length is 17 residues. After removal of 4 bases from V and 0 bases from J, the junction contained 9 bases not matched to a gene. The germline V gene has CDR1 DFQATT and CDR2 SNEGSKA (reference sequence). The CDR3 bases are TGCAGTGCTACCAGGGACAGACTCAGCTCCTATAATTCACCCCTCCACTTT. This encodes CSATRDRLSSYNSPLHF.

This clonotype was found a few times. In nucleotides, the CDR3 is TGTGCCAGCAGTCAAACCCGACAGGTTGTGACCCCCTACGAGCAGTACTTC. The encoded protein is CASSQTRQVVTPYEQYF. V gene TRBV3-1 combines with J gene TRBJ2-7, with D possibly being TRBD1 (6 bases). Germline CDR1 reads LGHDT; CDR2 reads YNNKEL (reference sequence). The CDR3 extends over 17 amino acids. Trimming removed 6 bases at V and 2 bases at J, with 23 bases between.

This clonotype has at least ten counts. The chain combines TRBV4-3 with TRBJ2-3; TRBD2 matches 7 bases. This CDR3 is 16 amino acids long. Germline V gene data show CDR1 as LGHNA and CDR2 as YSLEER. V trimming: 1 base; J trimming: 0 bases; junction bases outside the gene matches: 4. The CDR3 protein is CASSQVGGGSTDTQYF. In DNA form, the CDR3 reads TGCGCCAGCAGCCAAGTGGGGGGAGGGAGCACAGATACGCAGTATTTT.

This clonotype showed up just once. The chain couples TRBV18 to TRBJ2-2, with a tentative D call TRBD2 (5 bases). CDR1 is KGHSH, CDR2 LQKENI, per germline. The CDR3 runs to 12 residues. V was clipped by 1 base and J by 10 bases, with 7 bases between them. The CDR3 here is CASSPQREELFF. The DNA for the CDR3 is TGTGCCAGCTCACCACAACGGGAGGAGCTGTTTTTT.

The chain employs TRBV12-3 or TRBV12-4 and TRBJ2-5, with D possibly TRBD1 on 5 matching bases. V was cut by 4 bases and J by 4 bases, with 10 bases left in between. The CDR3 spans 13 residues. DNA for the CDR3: TGTGCCAGCAGTTGGCAGGGCGCAGAGACCCAGTACTTC. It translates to CASSWQGAETQYF.

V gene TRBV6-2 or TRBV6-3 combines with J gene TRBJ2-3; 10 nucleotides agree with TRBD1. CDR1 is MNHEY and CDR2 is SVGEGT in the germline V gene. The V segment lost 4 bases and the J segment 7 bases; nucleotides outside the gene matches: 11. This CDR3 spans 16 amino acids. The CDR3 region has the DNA TGTGCCAGCAGTTTCCGGGACAGGGGTGCACATAATACGCAGTATTTT. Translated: CASSFRDRGAHNTQYF.

This CDR3 is CASRKDSGTTDTQYF. The DNA of the CDR3 is TGTGCCAGCAGAAAGGACTCGGGGACCACAGATACGCAGTATTTT. The genes are TRBV27 and TRBJ2-3; D is perhaps TRBD1 or TRBD2 (5 bases each). Trimming stripped 6 bases from V and 2 bases from J, with 15 bases between. Germline V gives CDR1 MNHEY, CDR2 SMNVEV (reference sequence). This CDR3 region has 15 residues.

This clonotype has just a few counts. CDR3 in DNA: TGTGCCAGCAGCTTGCCCCCCTCGGGGACAGGGGCTACAGATACGCAGTATTTT. Residues: CASSLPPSGTGATDTQYF. The chain joins TRBV7-6 to TRBJ2-3, with 10 bases matching TRBD1. The CDR3 covers 18 residues. V was clipped by 3 bases and J by 3 bases; unmatched bases: 12. CDR1 SGHVS and CDR2 FNYEAQ come from the germline V gene. Full variable domain (outside the CDR3, taken from reference TRBV7-6 and TRBJ2-3): GAGVSQSPRYKVTKRGQDVALRCDPISGHVSLYWYRQALGQGPEFLTYFNYEAQQDKSGLPNDRFSAERPEGSISTLTIQRTEQRDSAMYRCASSLPPSGTGATDTQYFGPGTRLTVL.

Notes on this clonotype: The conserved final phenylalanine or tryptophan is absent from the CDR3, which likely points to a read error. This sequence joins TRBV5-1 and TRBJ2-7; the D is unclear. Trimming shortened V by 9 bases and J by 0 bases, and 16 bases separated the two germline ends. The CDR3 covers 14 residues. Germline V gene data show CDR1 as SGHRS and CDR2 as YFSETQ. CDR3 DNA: TGCGCCACCAGTCGAGGACCTCTCTCCTACGAGCAGTACTCC. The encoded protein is CATSRGPLSYEQYS.

DNA for the CDR3: TGTGCCAGCAGCTTAGCCCCCGGGACAGGGATGTTGAACACTGAAGCTTTCTTT. This codes for CASSLAPGTGMLNTEAFF. V gene TRBV11-1 combines with J gene TRBJ1-1, with 9 bases lining up with TRBD1. Trimming at V came to 0 bases and at J to 0 bases, leaving 8 bases not matched to a gene. Germline CDR1 is SGHAT and CDR2 is FQDESV (reference sequence). This CDR3 has 18 amino acids.